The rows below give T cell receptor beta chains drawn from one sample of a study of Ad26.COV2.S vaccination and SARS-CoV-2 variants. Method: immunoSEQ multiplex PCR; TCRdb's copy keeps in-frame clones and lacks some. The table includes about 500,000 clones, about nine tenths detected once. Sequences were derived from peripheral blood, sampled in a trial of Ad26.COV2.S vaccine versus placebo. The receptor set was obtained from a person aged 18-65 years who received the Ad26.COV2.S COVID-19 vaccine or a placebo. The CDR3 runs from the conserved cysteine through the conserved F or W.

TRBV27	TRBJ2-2	CASRKGAQNTGELFF
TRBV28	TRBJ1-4	CASSATDATNEKLFF
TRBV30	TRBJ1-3	CAWTGGTGLFSGNTIYF
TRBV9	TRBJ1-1	CASSVSGQRPNTEAFF
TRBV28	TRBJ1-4	CASTYNEKLFF
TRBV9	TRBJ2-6	CASSVIASGANVLTF
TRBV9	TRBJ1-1	CASSPGKNTEAFF
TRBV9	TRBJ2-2	CASGRGLAGAGAGELFF
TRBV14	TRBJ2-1	CASSQARQGALSDNEQFF
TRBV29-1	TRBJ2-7	CSVELGAGFHEQYF
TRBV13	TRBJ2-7	CASSLDPRKQYF
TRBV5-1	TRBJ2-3	CASRGGGTDTQYF
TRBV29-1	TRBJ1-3	CSVGAGNSGNTIYF